The entry that follows covers one TCR beta chain sequence. The antigen is unknown. The data were obtained in a study of OX40 agonist ivuxolimab in advanced cancers. The cohort excluded patients with autoimmune disease history or systemic immunosuppression. Study findings and constraints: Patients with a partial response at 0.1-3.0 mg/kg had among the lowest clonal expansion.

Clones were read by immunoSEQ multiplex PCR, and TCRdb kept only the in-frame ones, dropping some. This table holds over 80,000 clones, 84% found once. CDR1 is SGHTA and CDR2 is FQGNSA in the germline V gene. V dropped 2 bases and J dropped 10; count of bases not matched to a gene: 7. This CDR3 comprises 14 residues. Sequencing was performed on CD4+ or CD8+ T cells sorted from blood, taken in a trial of the OX40 agonist ivuxolimab. V and J are TRBV7-2 and TRBJ1-4; 7 nucleotides line up with TRBD1. The sequence was collected from an adult with an advanced solid tumor such as melanoma, head and neck, liver or kidney cancer. CDR3 sequence (DNA): TGTGCCAGCAGCTTACCACGGACAGGTAGAAAACTGTTTTTT. Its protein is CASSLPRTGRKLFF.